This T cell receptor beta chain emerged from a study of cytomegalovirus exposure and HLA in healthy donors. The ends lost 4 bases at V and 1 base at J; junction bases unmatched: 5. This CDR3 is built from 15 residues. Germline-derived CDR1 and CDR2 are MGHDK and SYGVNS. It was with 60 Vbeta and 13 Jbeta primers that the PCR ran. Data came from immunoSEQ multiplex PCR; TCRdb stores just in-frame clones and leaves some out. The table records about 94,000 clones, roughly three fifths of them present only once. Sequenced: PBMCs. The sequence was collected from a man aged 25 to 45 in good health and CMV-seronegative. The gene calls are TRBV25-1 and TRBJ2-5; 8 bases line up with TRBD2. The DNA of the CDR3 is TGTGCCAGCAGTGCCACCGGGACTAGCCAAGAGACCCAGTACTTC. Amino acids: CASSATGTSQETQYF.